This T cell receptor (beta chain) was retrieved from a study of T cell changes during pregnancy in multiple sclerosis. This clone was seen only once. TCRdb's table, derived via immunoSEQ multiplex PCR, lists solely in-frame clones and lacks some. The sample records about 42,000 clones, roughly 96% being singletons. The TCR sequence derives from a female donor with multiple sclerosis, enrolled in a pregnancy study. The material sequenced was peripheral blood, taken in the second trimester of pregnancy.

CDR3 nucleotides: TGTGCCACCAGCATTACCCGGGACAGGGGCACCACAGATACGCAGTATTTT. Its protein is CATSITRDRGTTDTQYF. V usage is TRBV15 and J usage is TRBJ2-3; TRBD1 matches at 10 bases. The V gene's germline CDR1 is LNHNV and CDR2 YYDKDF (reference sequence). J lost 2 bases, V lost 4 bases, and 9 bases had no gene match. The CDR3 contains 17 residues.